Presented here are 7 T cell receptor beta chains from one specimen sequenced in a study of cytomegalovirus exposure and HLA in healthy donors listed by TCRdb under 2017. Library preparation used the immunoSEQ multiplex PCR assay. The multiplex PCR relied on a mix of 60 forward primers for TCR Vbeta segments and 13 reverse primers for TCR Jbeta segments. TCRdb provides this immuneACCESS table in a form limited to in-frame rearrangements. Some clones are lacking; in checked studies, under half of them reflect an unresolved V gene, and why the rest are absent is not known. The sample table holds 90,000 to 150,000 clones, of which around three quarters were seen once. Less than 4% of the sample lies in the top ten. Sequences were obtained from PBMCs. The source is a woman under 40 in good health and CMV-seropositive.

This clone was found a few times. This chain uses TRBV7-6 with TRBJ2-3, with D possibly being TRBD2 (6 bases). Trimming pared 0 bases from V and 2 bases from J, leaving 12 bases between. Germline-derived CDR1 and CDR2 are SGHVS and FNYEAQ. The CDR3 is 16 residues long. Here the CDR3 DNA reads TGTGCCAGCAGCTTAGCCGGAGGGTGGGACACAGATACGCAGTATTTT. This encodes CASSLAGGWDTDTQYF.

The V gene is TRBV15, the J gene TRBJ1-5; possibly TRBD1 for D (5 bases). CDR1 and CDR2 (germline): LNHNV, YYDKDF (reference sequence). Deletions cut 1 base from V and 0 bases from J, with 13 bases between. This CDR3 contains 17 residues. The CDR3 DNA reads TGTGCCACCAGCAGAGGTGGGGGGGAATATAGCAATCAGCCCCAGCATTTT. Its protein product is CATSRGGGEYSNQPQHF.

The V gene is TRBV28, the J gene TRBJ1-3; D unresolved. The CDR3 loop spans 13 amino acids. Germline V gene lookup returns CDR1 MDHEN and CDR2 SYDVKM. Trimming removed 8 bases at V and 0 bases at J, with 8 bases between. CDR3 nucleotide sequence: TGTGCCAGCGCGCCAGGCTCTGGAAACACCATATATTTT. It specifies CASAPGSGNTIYF. Complete variable domain (other parts from reference TRBV28 and TRBJ1-3): DVKVTQSSRYLVKRTGEKVFLECVQDMDHENMFWYRQDPGLGLRLIYFSYDVKMKEKGDIPEGYSVSREKKERFSLILESASTNQTSMYLCASAPGSGNTIYFGEGSWLTVV.

The rearrangement uses TRBV14 and TRBJ2-1; D perhaps matches TRBD2 (6 bases). V was clipped by 4 bases and J by 7 bases, with 14 bases between them. The CDR3 consists of 14 residues. CDR1 and CDR2 from the germline V gene are SGHDN and FVKESK. The chain's CDR3 is CASSLMSGVNEQFF. As DNA, the CDR3 is TGTGCCAGCAGCCTTATGTCGGGGGTAAATGAGCAGTTCTTC.

The chain is built from TRBV10-3 and TRBJ2-5; 9 bases fit TRBD2. Germline V CDR1 and CDR2: ENHRY, SYGVKD. This CDR3 comprises 16 residues. V was clipped by 3 bases and J by 2 bases; unmatched bases: 7. The CDR3 DNA is TGTGCCATCAGTGAACCTAGCGGGGCTAAGCAAGAGACCCAGTACTTC. Its translation is CAISEPSGAKQETQYF.

The chain uses TRBV11-2 and TRBJ2-2, with TRBD2 identical over 8 bases. Trimming cost V 3 bases and J 4 bases; bases outside gene matches: 7. There are 16 residues in the CDR3. Germline V gene sequence: CDR1 SGHAT, CDR2 FQNNGV. CDR3 loop: CASSFGLAGGTGELFF. The CDR3 bases are TGTGCCAGCAGCTTCGGACTAGCCGGCGGCACCGGGGAGCTGTTTTTT.

This clone was seen just once. The J gene is TRBJ2-5, the V gene TRBV11-1; 10 nucleotides align to TRBD1. In germline, CDR1 is SGHAT, CDR2 FQDESV (reference sequence). Trimming at V came to 3 bases and at J to 4 bases, leaving 2 bases not matched to a gene. This CDR3 contains 14 residues. The CDR3, as DNA: TGTGCCAGCAGCTTGGGGACAGGGGTAGAGACCCAGTACTTC. Its translation: CASSLGTGVETQYF.